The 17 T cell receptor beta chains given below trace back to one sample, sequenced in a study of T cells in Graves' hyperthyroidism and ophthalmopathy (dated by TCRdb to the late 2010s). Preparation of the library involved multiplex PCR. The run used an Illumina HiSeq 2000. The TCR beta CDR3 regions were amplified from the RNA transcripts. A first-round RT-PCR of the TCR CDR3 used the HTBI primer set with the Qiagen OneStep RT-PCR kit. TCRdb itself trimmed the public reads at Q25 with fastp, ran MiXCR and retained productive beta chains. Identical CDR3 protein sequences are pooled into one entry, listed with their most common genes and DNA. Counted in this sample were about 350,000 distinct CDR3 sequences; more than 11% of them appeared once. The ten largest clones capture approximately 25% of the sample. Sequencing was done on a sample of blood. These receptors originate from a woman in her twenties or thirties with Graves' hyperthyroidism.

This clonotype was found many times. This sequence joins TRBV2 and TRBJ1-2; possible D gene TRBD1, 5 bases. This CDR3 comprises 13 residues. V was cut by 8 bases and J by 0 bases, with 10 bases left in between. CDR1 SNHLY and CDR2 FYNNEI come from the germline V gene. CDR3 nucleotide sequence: TGTGCCAGCTTTAGACAGCCTAACTATGGCTACACCTTC. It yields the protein CASFRQPNYGYTF.

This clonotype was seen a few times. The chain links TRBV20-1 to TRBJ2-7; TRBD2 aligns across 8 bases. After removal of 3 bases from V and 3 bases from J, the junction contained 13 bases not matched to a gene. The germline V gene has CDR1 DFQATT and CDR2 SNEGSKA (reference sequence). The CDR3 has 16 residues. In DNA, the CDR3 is TGCAGTGCTAGGGGGGCCCGGGGGGGCGTTGGCTACGAGCAGTACTTC. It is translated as CSARGARGGVGYEQYF.

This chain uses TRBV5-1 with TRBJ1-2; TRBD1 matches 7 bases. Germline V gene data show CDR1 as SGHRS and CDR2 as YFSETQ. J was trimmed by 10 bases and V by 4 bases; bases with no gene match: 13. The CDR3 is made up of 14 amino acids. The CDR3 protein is CASSHDPGQSAYTF. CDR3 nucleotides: TGCGCCAGCAGCCACGACCCGGGACAGTCCGCCTACACCTTC.

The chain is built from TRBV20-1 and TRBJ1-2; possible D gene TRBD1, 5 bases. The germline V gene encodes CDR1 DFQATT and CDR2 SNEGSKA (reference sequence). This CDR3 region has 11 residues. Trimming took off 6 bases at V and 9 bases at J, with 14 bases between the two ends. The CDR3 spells CSASGGARYTF. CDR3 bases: TGCAGTGCCTCGGGTGGGGCACGCTACACCTTC.

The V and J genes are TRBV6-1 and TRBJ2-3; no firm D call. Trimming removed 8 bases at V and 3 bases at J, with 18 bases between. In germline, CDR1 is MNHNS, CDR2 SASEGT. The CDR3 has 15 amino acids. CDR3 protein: CASSQRRAGTDTQYF. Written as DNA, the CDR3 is TGTGCCAGCTCTCAAAGAAGGGCCGGAACAGATACGCAGTATTTT.

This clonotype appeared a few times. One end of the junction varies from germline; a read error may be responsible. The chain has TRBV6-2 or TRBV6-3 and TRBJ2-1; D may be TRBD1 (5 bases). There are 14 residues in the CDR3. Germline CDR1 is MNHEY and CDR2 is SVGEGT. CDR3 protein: CASRGDRSFNEQFF. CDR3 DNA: TGTGCCAGCAGAGGAGACAGATCCTTCAATGAGCAGTTCTTC.

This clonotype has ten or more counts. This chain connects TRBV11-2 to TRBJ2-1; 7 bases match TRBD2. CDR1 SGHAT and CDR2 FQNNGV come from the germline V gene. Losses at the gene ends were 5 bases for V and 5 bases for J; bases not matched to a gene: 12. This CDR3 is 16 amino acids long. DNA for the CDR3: TGTGCCAGCAGCCTACAAGCGGGACGGCCACACAATGAGCAGTTCTTC. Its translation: CASSLQAGRPHNEQFF.

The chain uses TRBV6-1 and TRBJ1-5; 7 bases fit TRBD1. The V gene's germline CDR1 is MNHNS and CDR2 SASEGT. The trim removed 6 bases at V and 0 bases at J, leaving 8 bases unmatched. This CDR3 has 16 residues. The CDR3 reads CASRLGQTFSNQPQHF. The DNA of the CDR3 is TGTGCCAGCAGACTGGGACAGACCTTTAGCAATCAGCCCCAGCATTTT.

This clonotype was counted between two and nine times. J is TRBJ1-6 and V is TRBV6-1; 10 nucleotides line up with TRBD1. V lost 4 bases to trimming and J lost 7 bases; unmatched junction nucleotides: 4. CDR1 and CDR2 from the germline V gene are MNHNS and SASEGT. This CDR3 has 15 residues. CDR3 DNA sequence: TGTGCCAGCAGTGCGGGGACAGGGGAAAATTCACCCCTCCACTTT. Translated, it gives CASSAGTGENSPLHF.

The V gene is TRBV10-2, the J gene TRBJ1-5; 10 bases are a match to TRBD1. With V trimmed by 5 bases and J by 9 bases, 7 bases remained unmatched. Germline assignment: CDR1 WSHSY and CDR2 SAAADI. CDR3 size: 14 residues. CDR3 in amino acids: CASSLGQGGWPQHF. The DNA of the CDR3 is TGCGCCAGCAGTCTTGGACAGGGGGGATGGCCCCAGCATTTT.

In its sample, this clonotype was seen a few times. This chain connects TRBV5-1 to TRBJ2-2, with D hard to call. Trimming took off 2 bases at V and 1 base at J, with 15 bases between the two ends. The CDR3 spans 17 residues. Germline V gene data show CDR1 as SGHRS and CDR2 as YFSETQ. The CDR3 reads CASSLGLGIENTGELFF. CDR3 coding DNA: TGCGCCAGCAGCTTAGGCCTAGGGATCGAGAACACCGGGGAGCTGTTTTTT.

CDR3 in DNA: TGTGCCAGCAGTACCCTATTTGGTGAAGCTTTCTTT. Amino acid sequence: CASSTLFGEAFF. V usage is TRBV28 and J usage is TRBJ1-1; no definite D call. This CDR3 has 12 amino acids. Germline-derived CDR1 and CDR2 are MDHEN and SYDVKM. Trimming pared 5 bases from V and 7 bases from J, leaving 11 bases between. Combining the CDR3 with reference TRBV28 and TRBJ1-1 gives the whole variable domain DVKVTQSSRYLVKRTGEKVFLECVQDMDHENMFWYRQDPGLGLRLIYFSYDVKMKEKGDIPEGYSVSREKKERFSLILESASTNQTSMYLCASSTLFGEAFFGQGTRLTVV.

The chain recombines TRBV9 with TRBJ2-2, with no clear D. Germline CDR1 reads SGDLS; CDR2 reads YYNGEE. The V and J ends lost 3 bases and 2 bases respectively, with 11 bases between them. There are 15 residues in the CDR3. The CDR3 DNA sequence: TGTGCCAGCAGCGAAACGACTGTAAACACCGGGGAGCTGTTTTTT. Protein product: CASSETTVNTGELFF.

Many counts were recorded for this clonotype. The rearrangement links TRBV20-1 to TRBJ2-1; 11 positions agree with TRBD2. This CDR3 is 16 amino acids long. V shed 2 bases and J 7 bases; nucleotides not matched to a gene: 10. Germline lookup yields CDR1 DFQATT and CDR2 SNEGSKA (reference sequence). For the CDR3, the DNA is TGCAGTGCTAGACCACAGACTAGCGGGGACTGGAATGAGCAGTTCTTC. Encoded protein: CSARPQTSGDWNEQFF.

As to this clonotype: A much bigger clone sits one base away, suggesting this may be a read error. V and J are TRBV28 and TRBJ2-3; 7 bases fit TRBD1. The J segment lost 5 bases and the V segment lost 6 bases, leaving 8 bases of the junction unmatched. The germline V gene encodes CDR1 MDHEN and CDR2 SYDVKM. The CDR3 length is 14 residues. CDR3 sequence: CASSSTGEEDTQYF. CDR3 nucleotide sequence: TGTGCCAGCAGCTCAACAGGGGAAGAAGATACGCAGTATTTT.

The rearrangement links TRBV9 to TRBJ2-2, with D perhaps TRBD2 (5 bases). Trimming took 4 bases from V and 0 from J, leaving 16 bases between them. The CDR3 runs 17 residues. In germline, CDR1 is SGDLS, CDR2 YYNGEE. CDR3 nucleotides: TGTGCCAGCAGCCCCCGACTCGGGGATGCGAACACCGGGGAGCTGTTTTTT. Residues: CASSPRLGDANTGELFF.

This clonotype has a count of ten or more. The CDR3 nucleotides are TGTGCCAGCAGTCCCGGGACAGGGCTTACCCACGAGCAGTACTTC. Encoded protein: CASSPGTGLTHEQYF. V usage is TRBV28 and J usage is TRBJ2-7; 9 bases map to TRBD1. Germline V lookup: CDR1 MDHEN, CDR2 SYDVKM. The length of the CDR3 is 15 residues. V was pared by 5 bases and J by 5 bases, with 10 bases of the junction left unmatched.